This TCR beta chain derives from a study of shared T cell receptors in the human thymus. This CDR3 has 11 amino acids. The germline V and J ends were trimmed by 7 bases and 4 bases, with 7 bases remaining between them. Germline lookup yields CDR1 MDHEN and CDR2 SYDVKM. Libraries were prepared by immunoSEQ multiplex PCR; TCRdb keeps only in-frame clonotypes and omits some of them. The sample contains 700,000 or so clones, 80% to 90% of which appear only once. In addition, the sample was reused for a study of human thymus T cells. From that study: Thymic samples were excised during corrective heart operations. Apparent bias marked the V and J gene usage of thymic and blood repertoires. Overlap was high between thymic repertoires from unrelated individuals, as reported in related research.

The V gene is TRBV28, the J gene TRBJ1-2; D call uncertain. What was sequenced was thymocytes. The TCR sequence derives from a girl under three years old with a congenital heart defect. The CDR3 region is CASKMSYGYTF. The CDR3 DNA reads as TGTGCCAGCAAAATGAGCTATGGCTACACCTTC.